Listed below are T cell receptor beta chains from one sample, sequenced in a study of blood T cell repertoires in COVID-19. Profiled with immunoSEQ multiplex PCR; TCRdb holds only in-frame clones, not every one. This table holds roughly 300,000 clones, 85% found once. Sequences were obtained from peripheral blood. All receptors derive from a human donor in a cohort sampled during active COVID-19. The CDR3 runs from the conserved cysteine through the conserved F or W. D genes are given only for firm matches. Clone size appears in some rows only: once, few, many, or a class for an expanded clone.

D	V	size	J	DNA	CDR3
-	TRBV27	-	TRBJ1-4	TGTGCCAGCAGCCTTAGAAGCGGGGGATGGCACCTTAATGAAAAACTGTTTTTT	CASSLRSGGWHLNEKLFF
-	TRBV12-3/TRBV12-4	few	TRBJ2-5	TGTGCCAGCAGCTTAATCGGGGAGACCCAGTACTTC	CASSLIGETQYF
TRBD1	TRBV28	-	TRBJ1-1	TGTGCCAGCCGACAGGGAAGGACTGAAGCTTTCTTT	CASRQGRTEAFF
TRBD1	TRBV10-3	-	TRBJ2-2	TGTGCCATCAGGGACAGGGATCCCTCCGTGGGAGCCGGGGAGCTGTTTTTT	CAIRDRDPSVGAGELFF
TRBD1	TRBV5-1	-	TRBJ1-2	TGCGCCAGCAGCTCCACGACAGGGTCCGGCTACACCTTC	CASSSTTGSGYTF
TRBD1	TRBV18	-	TRBJ2-7	TGTGCCAGCTCACCGGGACAGGGATTCTACGAGCAGTACTTC	CASSPGQGFYEQYF
TRBD1	TRBV3-1/TRBV3-2	few	TRBJ1-1	TGTGCCAGCAGCCAAGCCAACAGGGGAGCTTTCTTT	CASSQANRGAFF
-	TRBV4-1	-	TRBJ2-2	TGCGCCAGCAGCCAAGGATATGGAGGGGCCGGCACCGGGGAGCTGTTTTTT	CASSQGYGGAGTGELFF
-	TRBV7-9	-	TRBJ2-1	TGTGCCAGCAGCTTAGGCCCGGTAATCTCCTACAATGAGCAGTTCTTC	CASSLGPVISYNEQFF
-	TRBV29-1	-	TRBJ2-7	TGCAGCGTCCGGTCCGGGGTCTCCTACGAGCAGTACTTC	CSVRSGVSYEQYF
-	TRBV2	-	TRBJ2-1	TGTGCCAGCAGTGGGGGGCACAATGAGCAGTTCTTC	CASSGGHNEQFF
TRBD1	TRBV24-1	-	TRBJ1-5	TGTGCCACCAGTGGGACAGGGCGGGGTGCTTATAGCAATCAGCCCCAGCATTTT	CATSGTGRGAYSNQPQHF
TRBD1	TRBV24-1	-	TRBJ2-2	TGTGCCACCAGTGAACCGGGACAGGGGTACAATATTGGCACCGGGGAGCTGTTTTTT	CATSEPGQGYNIGTGELFF
TRBD1	TRBV11-2	-	TRBJ1-2	TGTGCCAGCAGCTTGGGACAGGGGGCTTTGTCGTACTATGGCTACACCTTC	CASSLGQGALSYYGYTF
TRBD1	TRBV18	-	TRBJ1-1	TGTGCCAGCTCACAGGGGGCTCGAACTGAAGCTTTCTTT	CASSQGARTEAFF
TRBD2	TRBV7-9	-	TRBJ2-5	TGTGCCAGCAGCTCCCGGGCCCCCGGGGGGGAGACCCAGTACTTC	CASSSRAPGGETQYF
-	TRBV24-1	-	TRBJ2-1	TGTGCCACCAGCGGGGGTTCCTACAATGAGCAGTTCTTC	CATSGGSYNEQFF
-	TRBV7-9	-	TRBJ2-7	TGTGCCAGCAGCTTAGTCGAGTACGAGCAGTACTTC	CASSLVEYEQYF
TRBD1	TRBV13	-	TRBJ1-4	TGTGCCAGCAGCTTAACTTTGACAGGGGCTCGGGAAAAACTGTTTTTT	CASSLTLTGAREKLFF
-	TRBV11-2	-	TRBJ2-3	TGTGCCAGCAGAAGCACAGGGTCAGATACGCAGTATTTT	CASRSTGSDTQYF
TRBD1	TRBV15	-	TRBJ1-6	TGTGCCACCAGCACCGGGACAGGAAATAATTCACCCCTCCACTTT	CATSTGTGNNSPLHF
-	TRBV6-5	-	TRBJ2-1	TGTGCCAGCAGTTACGTAGGGGGAAAACCCCTCGATGAGCAGTTCTTC	CASSYVGGKPLDEQFF
-	TRBV6-4	once	TRBJ1-2	TGTGCCAGCAGTGGGGCTCACTCCTCCTACTATGGCTACACCTTC	CASSGAHSSYYGYTF
-	TRBV3-1/TRBV3-2	-	TRBJ1-2	TGTGCCAGCAGCCCCCGACTGTATAACTATGGCTACACCTTC	CASSPRLYNYGYTF
-	TRBV5-5	-	TRBJ1-1	TGTGCCAGCAGCTCCTTTAAGGGGTGGAACACTGAAGCTTTCTTT	CASSSFKGWNTEAFF
TRBD1	TRBV6-5	-	TRBJ2-7	TGTGCCAGCAGTTACTCACGGACAGGGACCCCCTACGAGCAGTACTTC	CASSYSRTGTPYEQYF
-	TRBV5-6	once	TRBJ2-3	TGTGCCAGCAGCCGTCTAGATACGCAGTATTTT	CASSRLDTQYF
TRBD1	TRBV6-5	-	TRBJ1-1	TGTGCCAGCAGTTACTTCGGACAGGGGACGAACACTGAAGCTTTCTTT	CASSYFGQGTNTEAFF
-	TRBV19	-	TRBJ1-2	TGTGCCAGTAGAAGCCTCCGGGGGGCGTCGATGAACTATGGCTACACCTTC	CASRSLRGASMNYGYTF
-	TRBV7-2	once	TRBJ1-2	TGTGCCAGCAGCTTGGGGGGGTACCTGACTAACTATGGCTACACCTTC	CASSLGGYLTNYGYTF
-	TRBV30	few	TRBJ1-2	TGTGCCTGGAGTGTAAGGCAGGAAGCCCCTGGCTACACCTTC	CAWSVRQEAPGYTF
TRBD2	TRBV10-1	once	TRBJ2-1	TGCGCCTTCCCGGCGAGCGGGGGGAAGGGTGAGCAGTTCTTC	CAFPASGGKGEQFF
-	TRBV9	-	TRBJ2-1	TGTGCCAGCAGCGTAGGCAGGAACAGGCCCTACAATGAGCAGTTCTTC	CASSVGRNRPYNEQFF